A single sample gave rise to the 5 T cell receptor beta chains below, sequenced in a study of blood T cell repertoires in COVID-19. The method was immunoSEQ multiplex PCR; TCRdb's version includes in-frame clones alone and lacks a portion of them. This sample has roughly 370,000 clones, with about 87% found just once. Material: PBMCs or T cells enriched from blood (not recorded which). These receptors all come from a woman aged 45 to 65 who had recovered from COVID-19.

This clone occurred a few times. This chain uses TRBV19 with TRBJ1-6; maybe TRBD1 (6 bases). The CDR3 sequence is 14 residues long. The germline V gene has CDR1 LNHDA and CDR2 SQIVND (reference sequence). Deletions cut 7 bases from V and 5 bases from J, with 12 bases between. The CDR3 DNA reads as TGTGCCAGTAACTCGGGACAAAATAATTCACCCCTCCACTTT. Translation: CASNSGQNNSPLHF.

V usage is TRBV5-4 and J usage is TRBJ2-3; the D gene is possibly TRBD2 (5 bases). In germline, CDR1 is SGHNT, CDR2 YYREEE (reference sequence). V gave up 3 bases and J gave up 3 bases, with 14 bases separating them. This CDR3 is built from 15 residues. CDR3 protein: CASSWEMAPTDTQYF. The CDR3 DNA sequence: TGTGCCAGCAGCTGGGAGATGGCACCTACAGATACGCAGTATTTT.

The chain couples TRBV24-1 to TRBJ2-1, with 10 bases that match TRBD1. Germline V CDR1 and CDR2: KGHDR, SFDVKD. J lost 7 bases, V lost 4 bases, and 6 bases had no gene match. The CDR3 covers 15 residues. CDR3 bases: TGTGCCACCAGTGACCGACAGGGGGCATATAATGAGCAGTTCTTC. Translating it yields CATSDRQGAYNEQFF.

The chain is built from TRBV3-1 (or the pseudogene TRBV3-2) and TRBJ1-2; D call uncertain. V was cut by 4 bases and J by 7 bases, with 19 bases left in between. This CDR3 contains 15 residues. CDR1 and CDR2 (germline): LGHDT, YNNKEL (reference sequence). The CDR3 sequence: CASSLSRGPRGGYTF. In DNA, the CDR3 is TGTGCCAGCAGCCTGTCCCGAGGTCCAAGAGGTGGCTACACCTTC.

This chain joins TRBV7-6 and TRBJ1-3; D is unclear. This CDR3 spans 15 amino acids. Trimming removed 1 base at V and 1 base at J, with 8 bases between. In germline, CDR1 is SGHVS, CDR2 FNYEAQ. The CDR3 is CASSLDRLSGNTIYF. The CDR3 nucleotides are TGTGCCAGCAGCTTAGACAGACTATCTGGAAACACCATATATTTT.